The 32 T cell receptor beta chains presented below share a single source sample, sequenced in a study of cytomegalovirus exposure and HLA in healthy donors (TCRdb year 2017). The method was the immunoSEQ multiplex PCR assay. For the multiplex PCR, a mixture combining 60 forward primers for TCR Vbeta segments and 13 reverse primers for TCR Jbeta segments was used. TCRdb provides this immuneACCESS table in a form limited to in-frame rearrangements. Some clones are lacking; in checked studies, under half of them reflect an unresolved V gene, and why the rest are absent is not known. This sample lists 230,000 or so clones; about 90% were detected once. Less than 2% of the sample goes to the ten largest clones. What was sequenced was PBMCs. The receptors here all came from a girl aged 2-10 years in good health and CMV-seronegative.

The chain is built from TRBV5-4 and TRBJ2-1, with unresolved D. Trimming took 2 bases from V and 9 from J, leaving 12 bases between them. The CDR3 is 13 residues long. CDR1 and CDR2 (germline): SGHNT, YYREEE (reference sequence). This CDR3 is CASSFDWSLEQFF. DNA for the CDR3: TGTGCCAGCAGCTTCGACTGGTCCCTTGAGCAGTTCTTC. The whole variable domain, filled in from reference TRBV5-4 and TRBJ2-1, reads ETGVTQSPTHLIKTRGQQVTLRCSSQSGHNTVSWYQQALGQGPQFIFQYYREEENGRGNFPPRFSGLQFPNYSSELNVNALELDDSALYLCASSFDWSLEQFFGPGTRLTVL.

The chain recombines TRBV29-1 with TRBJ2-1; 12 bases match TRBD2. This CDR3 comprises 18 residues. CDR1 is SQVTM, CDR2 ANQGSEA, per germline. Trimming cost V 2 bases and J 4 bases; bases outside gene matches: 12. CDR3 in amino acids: CSVERGPSGGAVYNEQFF. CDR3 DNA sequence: TGCAGCGTTGAAAGGGGGCCTAGCGGGGGGGCGGTGTACAATGAGCAGTTCTTC.

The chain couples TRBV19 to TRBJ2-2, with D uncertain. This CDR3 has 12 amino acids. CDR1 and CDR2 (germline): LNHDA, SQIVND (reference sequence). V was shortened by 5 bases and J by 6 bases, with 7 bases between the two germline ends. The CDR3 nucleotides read TGTGCCAGTAGTCTCTTCCCCGGGGAGCTGTTTTTT. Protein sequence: CASSLFPGELFF.

CDR3 DNA sequence: TGTGCCAGCAGCAAACCGGACAGGGGGCTTTACTATGGCTACACCTTC. This translates into CASSKPDRGLYYGYTF. The rearrangement joins TRBV9 to TRBJ1-2, with 11 bases lining up with TRBD1. CDR3 size: 16 residues. V lost 4 bases and J lost 3; bases outside the gene matches: 8. Germline V CDR1 and CDR2: SGDLS, YYNGEE.

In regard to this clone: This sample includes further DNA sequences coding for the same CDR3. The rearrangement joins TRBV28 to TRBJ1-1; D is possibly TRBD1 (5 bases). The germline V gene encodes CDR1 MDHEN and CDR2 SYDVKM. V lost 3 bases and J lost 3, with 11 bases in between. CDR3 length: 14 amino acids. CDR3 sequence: CASSFPGVDTEAFF. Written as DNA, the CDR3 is TGTGCCAGCAGTTTTCCGGGGGTGGACACTGAAGCTTTCTTT.

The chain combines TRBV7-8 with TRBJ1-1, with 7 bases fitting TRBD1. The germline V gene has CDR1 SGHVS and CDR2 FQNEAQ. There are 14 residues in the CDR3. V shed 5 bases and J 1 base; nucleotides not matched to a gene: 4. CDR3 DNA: TGTGCCAGCAGCCATGGGACAGCGAACACTGAAGCTTTCTTT. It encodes CASSHGTANTEAFF. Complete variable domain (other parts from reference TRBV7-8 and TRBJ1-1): GAGVSQSPRYKVAKRGQDVALRCDPISGHVSLFWYQQALGQGPEFLTYFQNEAQLDKSGLPSDRFFAERPEGSVSTLKIQRTQQEDSAVYLCASSHGTANTEAFFGQGTRLTVV.

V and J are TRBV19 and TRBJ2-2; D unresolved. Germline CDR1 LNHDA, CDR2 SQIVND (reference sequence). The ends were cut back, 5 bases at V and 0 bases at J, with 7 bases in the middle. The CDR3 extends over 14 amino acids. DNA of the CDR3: TGTGCCAGTAGTTCTCTAGCGAACACCGGGGAGCTGTTTTTT. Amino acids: CASSSLANTGELFF.

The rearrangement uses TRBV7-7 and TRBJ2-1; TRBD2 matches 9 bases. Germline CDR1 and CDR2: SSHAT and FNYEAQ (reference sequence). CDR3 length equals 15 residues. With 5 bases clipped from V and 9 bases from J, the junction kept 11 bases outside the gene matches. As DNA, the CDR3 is TGTGCCAGCAGCCCTAGTCATAGCGGGAGAGGTGAGCAGTTCTTC. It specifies CASSPSHSGRGEQFF.

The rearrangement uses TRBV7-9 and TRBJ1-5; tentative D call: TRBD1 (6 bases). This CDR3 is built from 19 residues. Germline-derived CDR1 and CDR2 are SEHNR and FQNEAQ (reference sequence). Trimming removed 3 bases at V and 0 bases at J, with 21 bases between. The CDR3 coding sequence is TGTGCCAGCAGCTTCGCAGGGGCCGTTGCCCCGGTTAGCAATCAGCCCCAGCATTTT. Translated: CASSFAGAVAPVSNQPQHF.

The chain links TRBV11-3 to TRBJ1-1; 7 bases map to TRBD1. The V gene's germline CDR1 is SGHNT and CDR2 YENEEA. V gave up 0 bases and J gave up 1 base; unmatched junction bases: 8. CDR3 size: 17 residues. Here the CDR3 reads CASSLDGAGGRNTEAFF. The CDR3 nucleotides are TGTGCCAGCAGCTTAGATGGGGCAGGGGGAAGGAACACTGAAGCTTTCTTT.

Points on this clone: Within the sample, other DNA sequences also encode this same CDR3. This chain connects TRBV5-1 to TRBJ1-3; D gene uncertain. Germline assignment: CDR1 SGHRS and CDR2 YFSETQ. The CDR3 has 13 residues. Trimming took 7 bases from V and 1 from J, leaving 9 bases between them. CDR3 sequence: CASSSLSGNTIYF. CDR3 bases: TGCGCCAGCTCTAGTCTGTCTGGAAACACCATATATTTT.

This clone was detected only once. In nucleotides, the CDR3 is TGTGCCAGCGCCCGCACCCCGACAGGGAAGAACACTGAAGCTTTCTTT. This translates into CASARTPTGKNTEAFF. The V gene is TRBV10-3, the J gene TRBJ1-1, with 7 nucleotides matching TRBD1. Losses at the gene ends were 10 bases for V and 1 base for J; bases not matched to a gene: 15. CDR3 length: 16 amino acids. From germline, CDR1 is ENHRY and CDR2 SYGVKD.

The CDR3 sequence is CASSPFDRADTEAFF. The CDR3 DNA is TGTGCCAGCAGTCCATTCGACAGGGCTGACACTGAAGCTTTCTTT. This chain links TRBV6-5 with TRBJ1-1, with TRBD1 matching 7 bases. This CDR3 is built from 15 residues. Germline-derived CDR1 and CDR2 are MNHEY and SVGAGI. J lost 3 bases, V lost 5 bases, and 9 bases had no gene match.

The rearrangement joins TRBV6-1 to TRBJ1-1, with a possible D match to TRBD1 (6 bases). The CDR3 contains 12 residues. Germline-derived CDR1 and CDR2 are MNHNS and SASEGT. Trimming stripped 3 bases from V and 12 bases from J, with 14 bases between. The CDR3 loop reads CASSEGRGKTFF. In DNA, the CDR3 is TGTGCCAGCAGTGAGGGCAGGGGTAAAACTTTCTTT.

CDR3 DNA sequence: TGCGCCAGCAGGGAGGGCGGGACGAGCTCCTACAATGAGCAGTTCTTC. Its protein product is CASREGGTSSYNEQFF. The chain carries TRBV5-1 and TRBJ2-1; weak D call: TRBD2 (6 bases). The V gene lost 5 bases and the J gene lost 0 bases, with 15 bases spanning the gap. This CDR3 is 16 amino acids long. Germline V CDR1 and CDR2: SGHRS, YFSETQ.

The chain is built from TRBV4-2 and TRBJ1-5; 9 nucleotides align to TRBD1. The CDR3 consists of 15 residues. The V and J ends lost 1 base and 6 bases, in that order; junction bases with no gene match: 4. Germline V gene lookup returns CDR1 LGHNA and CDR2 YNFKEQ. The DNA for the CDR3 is TGTGCCAGCAGCCAAGGACAGGGGGAACTTCAGCCCCAGCATTTT. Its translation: CASSQGQGELQPQHF.

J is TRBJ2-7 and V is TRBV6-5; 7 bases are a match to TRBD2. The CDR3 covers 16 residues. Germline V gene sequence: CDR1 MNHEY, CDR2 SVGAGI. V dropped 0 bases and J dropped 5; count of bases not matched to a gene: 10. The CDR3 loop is CASSYSELADLDEQYF. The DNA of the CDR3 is TGTGCCAGCAGTTACTCGGAGCTAGCGGACCTGGACGAGCAGTACTTC.

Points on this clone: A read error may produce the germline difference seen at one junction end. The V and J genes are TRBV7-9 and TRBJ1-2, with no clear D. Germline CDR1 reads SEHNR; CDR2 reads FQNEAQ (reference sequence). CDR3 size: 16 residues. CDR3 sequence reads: CSSSLNRGLANYGYTF. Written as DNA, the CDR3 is TGTTCCAGCAGCTTAAATCGGGGATTAGCTAACTATGGCTACACCTTC.

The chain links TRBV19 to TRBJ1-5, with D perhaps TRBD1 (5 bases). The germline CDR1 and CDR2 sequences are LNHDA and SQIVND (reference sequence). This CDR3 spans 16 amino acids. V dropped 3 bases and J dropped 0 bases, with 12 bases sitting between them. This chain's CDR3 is CASSMGRRISNQPQHF. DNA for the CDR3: TGTGCCAGTAGTATGGGGCGTAGAATTAGCAATCAGCCCCAGCATTTT.

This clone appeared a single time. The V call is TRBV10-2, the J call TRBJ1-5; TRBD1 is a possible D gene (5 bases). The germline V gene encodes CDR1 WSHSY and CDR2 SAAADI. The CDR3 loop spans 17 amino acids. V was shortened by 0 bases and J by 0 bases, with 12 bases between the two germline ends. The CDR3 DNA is TGCGCCAGCAGTGAGTCAATGGGGCCTTATAGCAATCAGCCCCAGCATTTT. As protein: CASSESMGPYSNQPQHF.

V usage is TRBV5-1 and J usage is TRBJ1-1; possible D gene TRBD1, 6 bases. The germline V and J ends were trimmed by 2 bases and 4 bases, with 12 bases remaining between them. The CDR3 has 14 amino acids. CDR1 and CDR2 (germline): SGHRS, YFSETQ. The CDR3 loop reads CASSFTTGTTEAFF. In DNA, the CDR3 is TGCGCCAGCAGCTTTACCACAGGGACCACTGAAGCTTTCTTT.

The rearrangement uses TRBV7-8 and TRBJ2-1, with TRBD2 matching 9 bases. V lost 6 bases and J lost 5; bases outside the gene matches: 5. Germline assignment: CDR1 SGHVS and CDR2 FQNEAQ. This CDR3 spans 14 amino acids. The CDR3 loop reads CASRRGGVNNEQFF. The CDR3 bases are TGTGCCAGCAGGCGGGGGGGAGTCAACAATGAGCAGTTCTTC.

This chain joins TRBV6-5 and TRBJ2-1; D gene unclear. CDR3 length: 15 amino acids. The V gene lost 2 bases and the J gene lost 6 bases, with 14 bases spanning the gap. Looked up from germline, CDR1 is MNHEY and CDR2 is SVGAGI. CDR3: CASSYVPQVLNEQFF. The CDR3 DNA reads TGTGCCAGCAGTTACGTTCCACAAGTCCTCAATGAGCAGTTCTTC.

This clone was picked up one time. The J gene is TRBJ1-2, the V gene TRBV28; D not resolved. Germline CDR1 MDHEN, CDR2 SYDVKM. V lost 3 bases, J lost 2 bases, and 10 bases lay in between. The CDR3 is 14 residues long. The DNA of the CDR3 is TGTGCCAGCAGTTTCCTAGTTGGCAACTATGGCTACACCTTC. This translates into CASSFLVGNYGYTF.

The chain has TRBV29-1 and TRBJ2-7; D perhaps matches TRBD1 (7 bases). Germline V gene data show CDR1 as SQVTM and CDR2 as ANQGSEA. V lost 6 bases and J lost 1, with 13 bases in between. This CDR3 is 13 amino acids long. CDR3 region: CSVRQGGSYEQYF. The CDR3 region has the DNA TGCAGCGTGAGGCAGGGGGGTTCCTACGAGCAGTACTTC.

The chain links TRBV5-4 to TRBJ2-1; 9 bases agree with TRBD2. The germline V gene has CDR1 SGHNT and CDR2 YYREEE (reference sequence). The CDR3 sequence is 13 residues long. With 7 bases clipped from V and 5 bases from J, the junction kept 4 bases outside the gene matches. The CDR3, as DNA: TGTGCCAGCGGGCGGGAGGGGAACAATGAGCAGTTCTTC. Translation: CASGREGNNEQFF.

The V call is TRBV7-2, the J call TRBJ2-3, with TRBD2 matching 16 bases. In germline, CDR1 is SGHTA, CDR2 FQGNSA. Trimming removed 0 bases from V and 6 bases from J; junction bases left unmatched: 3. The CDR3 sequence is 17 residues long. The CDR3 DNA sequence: TGTGCCAGCAGCTTAGCGGGACTAGCGGGAGGGCCGGATACGCAGTATTTT. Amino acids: CASSLAGLAGGPDTQYF.

The CDR3 DNA is TGCAGTGCTAGAGATCTCAGTAAAGCTTTCTTT. As protein: CSARDLSKAFF. The rearrangement links TRBV20-1 to TRBJ1-1, with no clear D. Germline loops: CDR1 DFQATT, CDR2 SNEGSKA (reference sequence). V lost 0 bases to trimming and J lost 9 bases, with 8 bases between them. The CDR3 consists of 11 residues.

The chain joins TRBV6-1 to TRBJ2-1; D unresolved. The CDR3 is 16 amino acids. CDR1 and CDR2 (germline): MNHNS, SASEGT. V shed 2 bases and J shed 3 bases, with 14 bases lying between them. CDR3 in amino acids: CASSEYSESGYNEQFF. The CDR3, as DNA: TGTGCCAGCAGTGAATATTCGGAGTCGGGCTACAATGAGCAGTTCTTC.

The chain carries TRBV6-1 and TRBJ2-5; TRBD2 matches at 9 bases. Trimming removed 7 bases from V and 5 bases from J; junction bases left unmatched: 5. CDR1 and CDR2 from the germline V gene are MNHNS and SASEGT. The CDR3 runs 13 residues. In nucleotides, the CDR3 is TGTGCCAGCAACCCGAGCGGGGGGGAGACCCAGTACTTC. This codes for CASNPSGGETQYF.

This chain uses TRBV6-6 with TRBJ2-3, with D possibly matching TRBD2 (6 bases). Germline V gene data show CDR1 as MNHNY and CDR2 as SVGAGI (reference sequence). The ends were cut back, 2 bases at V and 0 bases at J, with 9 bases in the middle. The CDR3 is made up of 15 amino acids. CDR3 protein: CASSYIAASTDTQYF. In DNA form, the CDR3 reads TGTGCCAGCAGTTACATAGCGGCTAGCACAGATACGCAGTATTTT.

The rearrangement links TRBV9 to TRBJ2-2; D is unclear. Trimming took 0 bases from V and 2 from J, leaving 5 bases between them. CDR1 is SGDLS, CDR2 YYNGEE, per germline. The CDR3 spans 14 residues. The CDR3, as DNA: TGTGCCAGCAGCGTAGCGGTAAACACCGGGGAGCTGTTTTTT. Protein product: CASSVAVNTGELFF. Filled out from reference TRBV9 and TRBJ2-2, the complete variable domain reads DSGVTQTPKHLITATGQRVTLRCSPRSGDLSVYWYQQSLDQGLQFLIQYYNGEERAKGNILERFSAQQFPDLHSELNLSSLELGDSALYFCASSVAVNTGELFFGEGSRLTVL.